This T cell receptor beta chain was sequenced during a study of early T cells in non-severe SARS-CoV-2 infection. The V gene's germline CDR1 is SGHRS and CDR2 YFSETQ. The CDR3 has 14 residues. V lost 4 bases to trimming and J lost 5 bases; unmatched junction nucleotides: 5. In TCRdb, the 5' RACE reads were re-called with MiXCR into one record per CDR3 protein. The data hold around 58,000 distinct CDR3 sequences, with over 4% observed a single time. At least ten counts were recorded for this clonotype. The antigen is undetermined. Study findings and constraints: A preference for anti-spike CD8 responses marked VDJdb matching, which missed private and CD4 specificities.

The TCR sequence derives from an adult who was a healthcare worker with PCR-confirmed SARS-CoV-2 infection or an uninfected control (not recorded which). J is TRBJ1-4 and V is TRBV5-1; 7 positions match TRBD1. Sequencing was carried out using whole blood. The CDR3 spells CASSPGTANEKLFF. Written as DNA, the CDR3 is TGCGCCAGCAGCCCCGGGACAGCAAATGAAAAACTGTTTTTT.